The 9 T cell receptor beta chains presented below share a single source sample, sequenced in a study of T cells in Graves' hyperthyroidism and ophthalmopathy. From RNA transcripts, TCR beta CDR3 regions were amplified. HTBI primers were used for first-round RT-PCR of the TCR CDR3. TCRdb independently ran MiXCR on the multiplex PCR reads; one entry per CDR3 protein. Of around 300,000 distinct CDR3 sequences in the sample, roughly an eighth are singletons; the top ten hold 7% to 9%. Source material: blood. Receptor source: a woman aged 40 to 55 with Graves' hyperthyroidism.

This clonotype has at least ten counts. This sequence joins TRBV2 and TRBJ2-3, with D possibly being TRBD2 (5 bases). V was trimmed by 3 bases and J by 1 base, leaving 14 bases between them. This CDR3 region has 16 residues. CDR1 is SNHLY and CDR2 is FYNNEI in the germline V gene. CDR3 protein: CASSDRGEEGTDTQYF. CDR3 DNA: TGTGCCAGCAGTGACCGGGGAGAAGAGGGCACAGATACGCAGTATTTT. Combining the CDR3 with reference TRBV2 and TRBJ2-3 gives the whole variable domain EPEVTQTPSHQVTQMGQEVILRCVPISNHLYFYWYRQILGQKVEFLVSFYNNEISEKSEIFDDQFSVERPDGSNFTLKIRSTKLEDSAMYFCASSDRGEEGTDTQYFGPGTRLTVL.

On this clonotype itself: Possible read error: a much larger clone is one base away. This chain joins TRBV28 and TRBJ2-1, with D possibly being TRBD2 (7 bases). The germline V gene has CDR1 MDHEN and CDR2 SYDVKM. The CDR3 consists of 14 residues. Trimming stripped 6 bases from V and 8 bases from J, with 17 bases between. CDR3 coding DNA: TGTGCCAGCAGCTTAGTCACAGGGAGGGATGAGCAGTTCTTC. Translated: CASSLVTGRDEQFF.

This clonotype was detected a few times. The chain has TRBV10-3 and TRBJ1-5, with TRBD1 identical over 9 bases. Germline V CDR1 and CDR2: ENHRY, SYGVKD. Trimming took 10 bases from V and 3 from J; bases not matched to a gene: 4. The CDR3 has 13 amino acids. The CDR3 DNA follows: TGTGCCAGCTGGACAGGGGACAATCAGCCCCAGCATTTT. Translation gives CASWTGDNQPQHF.

This clonotype appeared many times. The gene calls are TRBV2 and TRBJ2-7, with 9 nucleotides matching TRBD2. The germline CDR1 and CDR2 sequences are SNHLY and FYNNEI. Trimming at V came to 4 bases and at J to 5 bases, leaving 9 bases not matched to a gene. CDR3 length: 15 amino acids. The CDR3 coding sequence is TGTGCCAGCAGTGGCCTGTTGACTAGCGGTAACGAGCAGTACTTC. Translated: CASSGLLTSGNEQYF.

In its sample, this clonotype was seen a few times. The chain links TRBV14 to TRBJ2-7; tentative D call: TRBD1 (6 bases). The germline CDR1 and CDR2 sequences are SGHDN and FVKESK. The CDR3 contains 13 residues. The germline V and J ends were trimmed by 3 bases and 9 bases, with 15 bases remaining between them. The CDR3 DNA is TGTGCCAGCAGCCATGATAGGGGGACCGGGCAGTACTTC. Amino acid sequence: CASSHDRGTGQYF.

The chain recombines TRBV9 with TRBJ2-2; D remains unclear. The CDR3 runs 14 residues. The V end was cut by 0 bases, the J end by 7 bases, with 10 bases between. CDR1 and CDR2 from the germline V gene are SGDLS and YYNGEE. The CDR3 is CASSVGVGHGELFF. DNA for the CDR3: TGTGCCAGCAGCGTAGGTGTTGGCCACGGGGAGCTGTTTTTT.

This clonotype was seen many times. The V call is TRBV20-1, the J call TRBJ1-4; 9 bases line up with TRBD1. Losses at the gene ends were 6 bases for V and 8 bases for J; bases not matched to a gene: 7. The germline gives CDR1 DFQATT, CDR2 SNEGSKA (reference sequence). This CDR3 has 13 amino acids. CDR3 in amino acids: CSAYGTGHEKLFF. The CDR3 DNA reads as TGCAGTGCGTACGGGACAGGGCACGAAAAACTGTTTTTT.

This clonotype was counted ten times or more. The V call is TRBV30, the J call TRBJ1-1, with TRBD1 matching over 10 bases. The junction had 8 bases not matched to a gene; V was cut back by 7 bases and J by 0 bases. The CDR3 consists of 15 residues. CDR1 GTSNPN and CDR2 SVGIG come from the germline V gene (reference sequence). For the CDR3, the DNA is TGTGCCTCCGGACAGGGGGGTTTTATGAACACTGAAGCTTTCTTT. Translating gives CASGQGGFMNTEAFF.

This clonotype was recorded many times. The chain couples TRBV2 to TRBJ2-7, with a weak D call TRBD2 (6 bases). The CDR3 is 15 residues long. The V and J ends lost 6 bases and 2 bases respectively, with 17 bases between them. The germline gives CDR1 SNHLY, CDR2 FYNNEI. This CDR3 is CASSVLAGGAYEQYF. The CDR3 bases are TGTGCCAGCAGCGTCCTAGCCGGAGGGGCCTACGAGCAGTACTTC.